Below, 18 T cell receptor beta chains from the same sample are listed, as sequenced in a study of monozygotic twins with inflammatory bowel disease. From its re-call of the 5' RACE reads, TCRdb lists each CDR3 protein once, without DNA. Found here are approximately 420,000 distinct CDR3 sequences; the top ten clones hold 2% to 3%. The sample taken for sequencing was blood. These receptors came from a human donor with ulcerative colitis or Crohn's disease, or a healthy co-twin of an affected twin (not recorded which).

This chain links TRBV12-3 or TRBV12-4 with TRBJ1-2; TCRdb designates TRBD1, a call that cannot be tested without DNA. The CDR3 is 15 amino acids. The CDR3: CASSLAQGRSYGYTF.

V usage is TRBV9 and J usage is TRBJ2-7; TCRdb designates TRBD1, a call that cannot be tested without DNA. Per germline, CDR1 SGDLS and CDR2 YYNGEE. CDR3 length: 14 residues. The CDR3 spells CASSAGDRASEQYF.

The rearrangement joins TRBV7-8 to TRBJ2-1; no DNA is available, so the TRBD2 call from TCRdb remains unchecked. Germline-derived CDR1 and CDR2 are SGHVS and FQNEAQ. The length of the CDR3 is 19 residues. The CDR3 spells CASSKGLAGGPKPYNEQFF. Filled out from reference TRBV7-8 and TRBJ2-1, the complete variable domain reads GAGVSQSPRYKVAKRGQDVALRCDPISGHVSLFWYQQALGQGPEFLTYFQNEAQLDKSGLPSDRFFAERPEGSVSTLKIQRTQQEDSAVYLCASSKGLAGGPKPYNEQFFGPGTRLTVL.

The chain is built from TRBV5-1 and TRBJ2-2; TCRdb gives TRBD2 as the D gene, but with no DNA this cannot be confirmed. Germline CDR1 is SGHRS and CDR2 is YFSETQ. This CDR3 contains 15 residues. The CDR3 loop reads CASSRDIGWTGELFF.

This chain links TRBV7-2 with TRBJ2-2; TCRdb picks TRBD1, but there is no DNA to check that call. This CDR3 has 16 residues. Germline CDR1 and CDR2: SGHTA and FQGNSA. CDR3 in amino acids: CASSSRHRGSTGELFF.

This chain uses TRBV30 with TRBJ2-2. CDR1 and CDR2 (germline): GTSNPN, SVGIG (reference sequence). The CDR3 covers 12 residues. CDR3 sequence reads: CAGGENTGELFF.

This rearrangement joins TRBV19 to TRBJ1-1; no DNA is available, so the TRBD1 call from TCRdb remains unchecked. The V gene's germline CDR1 is LNHDA and CDR2 SQIVND (reference sequence). The CDR3 is 17 amino acids. CDR3 residues: CASSPGWGPPLNTEAFF.

The chain combines TRBV29-1 with TRBJ2-1; there is no DNA to check the TCRdb D call of TRBD1. From germline, CDR1 is SQVTM and CDR2 ANQGSEA. This CDR3 has 16 residues. CDR3 loop: CSVYHLHRGQGDEQFF.

The genes are TRBV14 and TRBJ2-1; TCRdb's D gene call, TRBD1, goes unchecked for lack of DNA. Germline loops: CDR1 SGHDN, CDR2 FVKESK. This CDR3 spans 18 amino acids. The CDR3 loop reads CASSHDRGALRSYNEQFF.

The CDR3 loop reads CASTRLAGGTTDTQYF. This chain connects TRBV7-7 to TRBJ2-3; the D call of TRBD2 rests on TCRdb alone, since no DNA is present to check it. Per germline, CDR1 SSHAT and CDR2 FNYEAQ (reference sequence). This CDR3 has 16 residues.

CDR3 amino acids: CASRGPVYEQYF. This sequence joins TRBV28 and TRBJ2-7; without DNA, the TCRdb call of TRBD2 cannot be checked. This CDR3 region has 12 residues. Germline V gene sequence: CDR1 MDHEN, CDR2 SYDVKM.

The chain carries TRBV25-1 and TRBJ2-5; with no DNA, the TCRdb D assignment of TRBD1 cannot be verified. Germline values: CDR1 MGHDK, CDR2 SYGVNS. The CDR3 spans 14 residues. This CDR3 reads CASGQVGGGETQYF.

The chain combines TRBV2 with TRBJ1-4. This CDR3 has 17 residues. Looked up from germline, CDR1 is SNHLY and CDR2 is FYNNEI. CDR3 in amino acids: CASSEAVGGYSNEKLFF.

This chain joins TRBV18 and TRBJ2-5; as DNA is missing, the TRBD2 call by TCRdb cannot be tested. The germline gives CDR1 KGHSH, CDR2 LQKENI. The CDR3 has 14 amino acids. CDR3 loop: CASSPGRFPSTQYF. The entire variable domain, with the rest obtained from reference TRBV18 and TRBJ2-5, is as follows: NAGVMQNPRHLVRRRGQEARLRCSPMKGHSHVYWYRQLPEEGLKFMVYLQKENIIDESGMPKERFSAEFPKEGPSILRIQQVVRGDSAAYFCASSPGRFPSTQYFGPGTRLLVL.

V usage is TRBV7-2 and J usage is TRBJ2-5; TCRdb's D call, TRBD2, is unchecked because there is no DNA. The CDR3 is 14 amino acids. Looked up from germline, CDR1 is SGHTA and CDR2 is FQGNSA. The CDR3 spells CASSLMGRRETQYF.

The chain is built from TRBV6-2 or TRBV6-3 and TRBJ2-7; TCRdb's D call of TRBD1 is untestable without DNA. Germline V CDR1 and CDR2: MNHEY, SVGEGT. This CDR3 is 20 amino acids long. The CDR3 region is CASSITDRRLSSGRSYEQYF.

The rearrangement joins TRBV5-1 to TRBJ1-1; with no DNA, the TCRdb D assignment of TRBD1 cannot be verified. This CDR3 contains 14 residues. CDR1 is SGHRS, CDR2 YFSETQ, per germline. The CDR3 sequence is CASSSGRENTEAFF.

V gene TRBV7-9 combines with J gene TRBJ2-6; the TCRdb D gene call, TRBD1, has no DNA to confirm it. CDR3 length equals 17 residues. Germline CDR1 reads SEHNR; CDR2 reads FQNEAQ (reference sequence). The CDR3 protein is CASSYRGKSSGANVLTF.